Below are 9 T cell receptor beta chains sequenced from a single sample in a study of control samples from healthy donors and cancer patients (dated by TCRdb to 2019 to 2021). Library method: the immunoSEQ multiplex PCR assay. Entries here come from immuneACCESS through TCRdb and include only in-frame sequences with V and J called. Some clones fail to appear in such tables; in the studies checked, an unresolved V gene covers under half of the shortfall, and the cause of the remainder is unknown. This sample is represented by 90,000 to 150,000 clones; approximately 88% of them were singletons. Less than 4% of the sample belongs to the ten largest clones. The sample taken for sequencing was blood. The source is a man aged 35 to 55 in good health.

This CDR3 is CASSPLPGTVMNTEAFF. For the CDR3, the DNA is TGTGCCAGCTCACCACTCCCCGGGACAGTTATGAACACTGAAGCTTTCTTT. This chain links TRBV18 with TRBJ1-1, with TRBD1 matching 7 bases. This CDR3 has 17 residues. After removal of 1 base from V and 0 bases from J, the junction contained 8 bases not matched to a gene. Germline-derived CDR1 and CDR2 are KGHSH and LQKENI. Filled out from reference TRBV18 and TRBJ1-1, the complete variable domain reads NAGVMQNPRHLVRRRGQEARLRCSPMKGHSHVYWYRQLPEEGLKFMVYLQKENIIDESGMPKERFSAEFPKEGPSILRIQQVVRGDSAAYFCASSPLPGTVMNTEAFFGQGTRLTVV.

The genes are TRBV7-3 and TRBJ1-1, with D possibly being TRBD1 (6 bases). The germline gives CDR1 SGHTA, CDR2 FQGTGA. This CDR3 comprises 15 residues. The V end was cut by 5 bases, the J end by 4 bases, with 17 bases between. CDR3 in DNA: TGTGCCAGCAGCCCTCGGGGGGGCGCGGGCACTGAAGCTTTCTTT. This codes for CASSPRGGAGTEAFF.

This clone was observed a few times. The J gene is TRBJ1-2, the V gene TRBV24-1, with unresolved D. The CDR3 length is 14 residues. From germline, CDR1 is KGHDR and CDR2 SFDVKD. Trimming removed 2 bases from V and 2 bases from J, with 8 bases in between. The CDR3 coding sequence is TGTGCCACCAGTGATTCTACACAGAACTATGGCTACACCTTC. Protein product: CATSDSTQNYGYTF.

This clone was seen a few times. The chain has TRBV6-6 and TRBJ2-7; D possibly corresponds to TRBD2 (5 bases). The CDR3 consists of 13 residues. The V end was cut by 6 bases, the J end by 7 bases, with 16 bases between. Germline V CDR1 and CDR2: MNHNY, SVGAGI (reference sequence). The CDR3: CASRDLTSGEQYF. DNA of the CDR3: TGTGCCAGCAGGGATCTTACGAGCGGTGAGCAGTACTTC.

The V and J genes are TRBV27 and TRBJ1-6, with TRBD1 identical over 9 bases. The CDR3 totals 14 residues. V lost 6 bases to trimming and J lost 7 bases; unmatched junction nucleotides: 4. Looked up from germline, CDR1 is MNHEY and CDR2 is SMNVEV (reference sequence). CDR3 sequence reads: CASSSGQGNSPLHF. For the CDR3, the DNA is TGTGCCAGCAGCTCCGGACAGGGGAATTCACCCCTCCACTTT.

CDR3 nucleotides: TGCGCCAGCAGCTTTGACAGTCGCCCAGGAGGTAATTCACCCCTCCACTTT. It encodes CASSFDSRPGGNSPLHF. The chain joins TRBV5-1 to TRBJ1-6; perhaps TRBD1 as D (5 bases). V lost 2 bases, J lost 6 bases, and 18 bases lay in between. In germline, CDR1 is SGHRS, CDR2 YFSETQ. The CDR3 is 17 amino acids. Full variable domain (outside the CDR3, taken from reference TRBV5-1 and TRBJ1-6): KAGVTQTPRYLIKTRGQQVTLSCSPISGHRSVSWYQQTPGQGLQFLFEYFSETQRNKGNFPGRFSGRQFSNSRSEMNVSTLELGDSALYLCASSFDSRPGGNSPLHFGNGTRLTVT.

The rearrangement links TRBV5-6 to TRBJ1-2, with TRBD1 identical over 12 bases. The CDR3 length is 15 residues. Trimming at V came to 5 bases and at J to 4 bases, leaving 6 bases not matched to a gene. Germline values: CDR1 SGHDT, CDR2 YYEEEE. The CDR3 loop is CASSRDRGRVYGYTF. The CDR3 DNA reads TGTGCCAGCAGTAGGGACAGGGGGCGCGTCTATGGCTACACCTTC.

The chain combines TRBV30 with TRBJ1-1; the match to TRBD1 covers 7 bases. Germline-derived CDR1 and CDR2 are GTSNPN and SVGIG (reference sequence). The CDR3 loop spans 13 amino acids. V lost 4 bases and J lost 4; bases outside the gene matches: 6. CDR3 loop: CAWTLQGITEAFF. CDR3 DNA: TGTGCCTGGACCCTACAGGGGATCACTGAAGCTTTCTTT. The full variable domain, its missing parts supplied by reference TRBV30 and TRBJ1-1, is SQTIHQWPATLVQPVGSPLSLECTVEGTSNPNLYWYRQAAGRGLQLLFYSVGIGQISSEVPQNLSASRPQDRQFILSSKKLLLSDSGFYLCAWTLQGITEAFFGQGTRLTVV.

This clone showed up just a few times. CDR3 amino acids: CASSQWTGKNEQYF. Written as DNA, the CDR3 is TGTGCCAGCTCACAATGGACAGGGAAGAACGAGCAGTACTTC. The chain joins TRBV18 to TRBJ2-7, with 8 bases identical to TRBD1. The J segment lost 5 bases and the V segment lost 4 bases, leaving 7 bases of the junction unmatched. There are 14 residues in the CDR3. Germline values: CDR1 KGHSH, CDR2 LQKENI.